What follows is one T cell receptor (beta chain) and its context. Its target is unknown. These data originate in a study of vaccination and CD4 T cells after COVID-19. V lost 2 bases, J lost 0 bases, and 10 bases lay in between. The germline V gene encodes CDR1 MNHEY and CDR2 SMNVEV (reference sequence). The CDR3 extends over 15 amino acids. Treatment: roughly 10-day PBMC culture with coronavirus spike peptide pools or control peptides (ViraFEST assay). ViraFEST grew antigen-specific T cells using peptide pools, then sequenced TCRs. Positive PCR tests dated from March to December 2020, predating US Alpha, Beta and Delta variants. With the Oncomine TCR Beta short-read assay, DNA from cultured CD4+ T cells was sequenced. TCRdb analysed the PCR reads with MiXCR anew, one entry per CDR3 protein. The sample records roughly 16,000 distinct CDR3 sequences, about 55% being singletons.

Specimen: CD4+ T cells from blood, cultured in vitro, collected before SARS-CoV-2 vaccination. V is TRBV27 and J is TRBJ1-2; TRBD1 might be the D (5 bases). This receptor was identified in a human donor who had recovered from COVID-19. CDR3 loop: CASSLKGPANYGYTF. The CDR3 coding sequence is TGTGCCAGCAGTTTAAAGGGGCCTGCTAACTATGGCTACACCTTC.